Listed here are 20 T cell receptor beta chains from one sample, sequenced in a study of neurological immune-mediated disorders. From the 5' RACE reads, TCRdb called clonotypes with MiXCR, one entry per CDR3 protein. This sample has under 75,000 distinct CDR3 sequences, with more than 3% found just once. The sequenced material came from PBMCs. The source of these receptors is a woman between 50 and 59 years old with multiple sclerosis.

This clonotype was counted many times. The chain employs TRBV3-1 and TRBJ2-2; no clear D. Germline assignment: CDR1 LGHDT and CDR2 YNNKEL (reference sequence). This CDR3 comprises 16 residues. The V gene lost 0 bases and the J gene lost 5 bases, with 13 bases spanning the gap. CDR3 DNA sequence: TGTGCCAGCAGCCAAGAAGGCAGGATATCAACCGGGGAGCTGTTTTTT. It yields the protein CASSQEGRISTGELFF.

This clonotype has a count of ten or more. This rearrangement joins TRBV4-3 to TRBJ2-3; D possibly corresponds to TRBD1 (6 bases). The germline V and J ends were trimmed by 3 bases and 1 base, with 14 bases remaining between them. Germline loops: CDR1 LGHNA, CDR2 YSLEER. The CDR3 is 16 amino acids. The CDR3 region is CASSQLQGSGTDTQYF. CDR3 sequence (DNA): TGCGCCAGCAGCCAGCTACAGGGATCTGGCACAGATACGCAGTATTTT.

This clonotype appeared many times. The chain couples TRBV27 to TRBJ1-5; D is unclear. The germline gives CDR1 MNHEY, CDR2 SMNVEV (reference sequence). The CDR3 sequence is 12 residues long. V was pared by 5 bases and J by 7 bases, with 9 bases between. The CDR3 sequence: CASSGTNQPQHF. For the CDR3, the DNA is TGTGCCAGCAGTGGAACGAACCAGCCCCAGCATTTT.

This clonotype was seen many times. V is TRBV5-1 and J is TRBJ1-2; D is uncertain. Trimming took 7 bases from V and 7 from J, leaving 17 bases between them. CDR3 length: 13 amino acids. CDR1 and CDR2 (germline): SGHRS, YFSETQ. In DNA, the CDR3 is TGCGCCAGCGACAACGTGGCGCGAAGTGGCTACACCTTC. Translated, it gives CASDNVARSGYTF. The complete variable domain, with remaining parts taken from reference TRBV5-1 and TRBJ1-2, reads KAGVTQTPRYLIKTRGQQVTLSCSPISGHRSVSWYQQTPGQGLQFLFEYFSETQRNKGNFPGRFSGRQFSNSRSEMNVSTLELGDSALYLCASDNVARSGYTFGSGTRLTVV.

In this sample, this clonotype turned up a few times. The rearrangement uses TRBV7-2 and TRBJ2-7, with 10 bases fitting TRBD2. The CDR3 has 15 amino acids. Germline loops: CDR1 SGHTA, CDR2 FQGNSA. The V gene end was trimmed by 3 bases and the J gene end by 2 bases; junction bases not matched to a gene: 4. In DNA form, the CDR3 reads TGTGCCAGCAGCTTCGGGACTAGCGATACCTACGAGCAGTACTTC. This encodes CASSFGTSDTYEQYF.

This clonotype came up many times. J is TRBJ1-1 and V is TRBV2, with a possible D match to TRBD1 (5 bases). This CDR3 has 15 residues. Germline assignment: CDR1 SNHLY and CDR2 FYNNEI. Trimming cost V 0 bases and J 3 bases, with 11 bases left between them. The DNA of the CDR3 is TGTGCCAGCAGTGAAGCGCGACCGGGGGACACTGAAGCTTTCTTT. Encoded protein: CASSEARPGDTEAFF.

This clonotype came up many times. This chain joins TRBV5-1 and TRBJ2-1; 7 positions match TRBD2. Germline assignment: CDR1 SGHRS and CDR2 YFSETQ. The CDR3 sequence is 16 residues long. V lost 0 bases and J lost 8; bases outside the gene matches: 11. CDR3 DNA: TGCGCCAGCAGCTTGGCCGAGCGGGGACTCCCCGATGAGCAGTTCTTC. It yields the protein CASSLAERGLPDEQFF.

This clonotype was observed at least ten times. The rearrangement uses TRBV5-1 and TRBJ2-2; 8 bases map to TRBD2. The CDR3 has 17 residues. Germline CDR1 is SGHRS and CDR2 is YFSETQ. The V segment lost 2 bases and the J segment 2 bases; nucleotides outside the gene matches: 8. The CDR3: CASSLGAGVRNTGELFF. CDR3 nucleotides: TGCGCCAGCAGCTTAGGAGCGGGAGTACGAAACACCGGGGAGCTGTTTTTT.

This clonotype has at least ten counts. This chain joins TRBV5-1 and TRBJ2-1; D ambiguous. The CDR3 has 15 residues. Trimming pared 0 bases from V and 9 bases from J, leaving 16 bases between. Germline values: CDR1 SGHRS, CDR2 YFSETQ. This CDR3 is CASSLGLRSAAEQFF. The CDR3 DNA reads as TGCGCCAGCAGCTTGGGTTTGCGGTCCGCGGCTGAGCAGTTCTTC.

Regarding this clonotype: Possible read error: a much larger clone is one base away. V gene TRBV20-1 combines with J gene TRBJ2-3; D is unclear. The germline V and J ends were trimmed by 0 bases and 1 base, with 11 bases remaining between them. The germline CDR1 and CDR2 sequences are DFQATT and SNEGSKA (reference sequence). This CDR3 comprises 15 residues. CDR3 loop: CSARDPSAGTDTQYF. DNA of the CDR3: TGCAGTGCTAGAGACCCCAGCGCCGGCACAGATACGCAGTATTTT.

This clonotype showed up many times. This chain connects TRBV5-4 to TRBJ2-2; 15 bases align to TRBD2. The germline CDR1 and CDR2 sequences are SGHNT and YYREEE (reference sequence). Trimming cost V 4 bases and J 2 bases; bases outside gene matches: 3. The CDR3 is 17 residues long. CDR3 nucleotide sequence: TGTGCCAGCAGCCCGGGACTAGCGGGGGGAAACACCGGGGAGCTGTTTTTT. Its translation is CASSPGLAGGNTGELFF.

Ten or more counts support this clonotype. The chain is built from TRBV3-1 and TRBJ2-5; tentative D call: TRBD2 (6 bases). Germline CDR1 is LGHDT and CDR2 is YNNKEL (reference sequence). The CDR3 runs to 16 residues. Deletions cut 3 bases from V and 0 bases from J, with 14 bases between. The CDR3 is CASSQTRLANQETQYF. The CDR3 coding sequence is TGTGCCAGCAGCCAGACACGTCTAGCGAACCAAGAGACCCAGTACTTC.

This clonotype was seen repeatedly, ten times or more. The chain recombines TRBV6-4 with TRBJ1-4; TRBD1 matches at 7 bases. Germline V gene lookup returns CDR1 MRHNA and CDR2 SNTAGT. J gave up 0 bases and V 6 bases, and 7 bases lay outside the gene matches. The CDR3 is 16 residues long. The CDR3 bases are TGTGCCAGCAGCAGAACTACAGGGGCAACTAATGAAAAACTGTTTTTT. This translates into CASSRTTGATNEKLFF.

This clonotype was found many times. The rearrangement links TRBV18 to TRBJ2-2; 8 nucleotides match TRBD1. V was clipped by 2 bases and J by 0 bases; unmatched bases: 2. Germline CDR1 is KGHSH and CDR2 is LQKENI. This CDR3 has 16 amino acids. This CDR3 reads CASSPSGGSNTGELFF. As DNA, the CDR3 is TGTGCCAGCTCACCATCAGGGGGCTCGAACACCGGGGAGCTGTTTTTT.

This clonotype was detected many times. This chain connects TRBV6-2 or TRBV6-3 to TRBJ1-5; TRBD1 agrees at 7 bases. The V gene end was trimmed by 6 bases and the J gene end by 3 bases; junction bases not matched to a gene: 8. From germline, CDR1 is MNHEY and CDR2 SVGEGT. This CDR3 is built from 15 residues. The DNA for the CDR3 is TGTGCCAGCAGACGATCACAGGGGCACAATCAGCCCCAGCATTTT. Translated: CASRRSQGHNQPQHF.

The table lists this clonotype with many counts. The chain links TRBV10-3 to TRBJ2-1, with D perhaps matching TRBD2 (5 bases). V gave up 1 base and J gave up 5 bases, with 24 bases separating them. Germline assignment: CDR1 ENHRY and CDR2 SYGVKD. This CDR3 region has 19 residues. The CDR3 coding sequence is TGTGCCATCAGTGAGTTGACTATCACGAGTACCAAATCCAACAATGAGCAGTTCTTC. This translates into CAISELTITSTKSNNEQFF.

This clonotype has ten or more counts. The chain has TRBV25-1 and TRBJ2-3; TRBD2 matches 16 bases. Germline values: CDR1 MGHDK, CDR2 SYGVNS. Germline trimming cut 2 bases from V and 10 bases from J; bases unmatched to any gene: 3. The CDR3 contains 15 residues. CDR3 sequence: CASSEPGTSGRAQYF. Written as DNA, the CDR3 is TGTGCCAGCAGTGAACCGGGGACTAGCGGGAGGGCGCAGTATTTT.

This clonotype showed up many times. The chain joins TRBV20-1 to TRBJ2-3; the match to TRBD2 covers 7 bases. The CDR3 spans 14 residues. V lost 0 bases to trimming and J lost 7 bases; unmatched junction nucleotides: 7. Germline V lookup: CDR1 DFQATT, CDR2 SNEGSKA (reference sequence). This chain's CDR3 is CSARDAAGENTQYF. DNA of the CDR3: TGCAGTGCTAGAGATGCGGCGGGGGAAAATACGCAGTATTTT.

In its sample, this clonotype was seen many times. The chain carries TRBV28 and TRBJ2-3, with TRBD2 matching 13 bases. Germline V lookup: CDR1 MDHEN, CDR2 SYDVKM. V was clipped by 6 bases and J by 5 bases; unmatched bases: 2. The CDR3 runs to 14 residues. CDR3 residues: CASRLAGGKDTQYF. The DNA for the CDR3 is TGTGCCAGCAGACTAGCGGGAGGGAAAGATACGCAGTATTTT.

V gene TRBV5-1 combines with J gene TRBJ2-7; 9 bases match TRBD1. The J segment lost 4 bases and the V segment lost 4 bases, leaving 9 bases of the junction unmatched. CDR1 is SGHRS and CDR2 is YFSETQ in the germline V gene. This CDR3 region has 15 residues. The CDR3 reads CASSEDRGIVYEQYF. As DNA, the CDR3 is TGCGCCAGCAGCGAGGACAGGGGAATTGTTTACGAGCAGTACTTC.